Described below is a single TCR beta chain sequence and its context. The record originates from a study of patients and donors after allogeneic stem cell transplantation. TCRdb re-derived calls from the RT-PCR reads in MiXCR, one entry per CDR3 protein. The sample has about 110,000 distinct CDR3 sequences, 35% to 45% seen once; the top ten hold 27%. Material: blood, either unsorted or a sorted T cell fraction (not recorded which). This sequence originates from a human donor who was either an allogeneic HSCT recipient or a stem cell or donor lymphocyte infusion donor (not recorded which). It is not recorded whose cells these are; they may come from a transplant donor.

The CDR3 reads CAIAGQGAAGANVLTF. The CDR3 DNA reads as TGTGCCATCGCAGGACAGGGGGCCGCTGGGGCCAACGTCCTGACTTTC. V gene TRBV10-3 combines with J gene TRBJ2-6, with TRBD1 matching over 11 bases. Unmatched junction bases numbered 5, after V lost 8 bases and J lost 2 bases. The CDR3 has 16 amino acids. CDR1 and CDR2 (germline): ENHRY, SYGVKD.